This is a list of T cell receptor beta chains from one sample in a study of control samples from healthy donors and cancer patients. Assay: immunoSEQ multiplex PCR; the TCRdb copy retains only in-frame clones and omits some. The sample carries 70,000 to 90,000 clones, about 93% recorded once. The sequenced sample was blood. The receptors here all came from a woman aged 35 to 49 in good health. CDR3s include the opening cysteine and the closing phenylalanine or tryptophan. The D gene is left open where the match is weak. Not all rows give a size; the values are once, few, many and, for expanded clones, a class.

>TRBJ1-6|.|TRBV10-3|.
TGTGCCATCAGTGAAAGGAGGGATCCACCCCTCCACTTT
CAISERRDPPLHF
>TRBJ2-1|.|TRBV5-1|.
TGCGCCAGCAGCTTGTTTCCGGTCAATGAGCAGTTCTTC
CASSLFPVNEQFF
>TRBJ2-7|TRBD1|TRBV28|.
TGTGCCAGCACCCTGGGACAGTCGTACGAGCAGTACTTC
CASTLGQSYEQYF
>TRBJ2-1|.|TRBV9|.
TGTGCCAGCAGCGCCTGGTCCAACAAACTCGATGAGCAGTTCTTC
CASSAWSNKLDEQFF
>TRBJ1-4|TRBD1|TRBV4-3|.
TGCGCCAGCAGCCAGGAAGACAGGGGAAAACTGTTTTTT
CASSQEDRGKLFF
>TRBJ2-1|TRBD1|TRBV4-2|.
TGTGCCAGCAGAAATACAGGGGGGGAGCAGTTCTTC
CASRNTGGEQFF
>TRBJ2-3|TRBD1|TRBV19|.
TGTGCCAGTAGGCCAAGGGACAGGTCCACAGATACGCAGTATTTT
CASRPRDRSTDTQYF
>TRBJ1-4|.|TRBV5-4|.
TGTGCCAGCAGCTTGGGGCTCGATGGGGAAAAACTGTTTTTT
CASSLGLDGEKLFF
>TRBJ2-7|TRBD1|TRBV11-2|.
TGTGCCAGCAGCTGGACAGGATCCTACGAGCAGTACTTC
CASSWTGSYEQYF
>TRBJ1-6|.|TRBV28|.
TGTGCCAGCAGTTTATGGGACCGTAATTCACCCCTCCACTTT
CASSLWDRNSPLHF
>TRBJ1-6|.|TRBV7-9|.
TGTGCCAGCAGCTCGCCCGGGACGGGCGTTCTACCCCTCCACTTT
CASSSPGTGVLPLHF
>TRBJ2-3|.|TRBV7-3|.
TGTGCCAGCAGCGCCGACAGCGGCACAGATACGCAGTATTTT
CASSADSGTDTQYF
>TRBJ2-1|TRBD2|TRBV18|.
TGTGCCAGCTCACCCGGACTAGCGGGAGGGGATGAGCAGTTCTTC
CASSPGLAGGDEQFF
>TRBJ2-7|.|TRBV29-1|few
TGCAGCGTTAGCTTTGGAACAGGGTCCTACGAGCAGTACTTC
CSVSFGTGSYEQYF
>TRBJ2-4|.|TRBV29-1|.
TGCAGCGTTAGTGGTCGGCTAGCCAAAAACATTCAGTACTTC
CSVSGRLAKNIQYF
>TRBJ2-7|TRBD1|TRBV28|.
TGTGCCAGCCACACGGGACAGGGACAGTACGAGCAGTACTTC
CASHTGQGQYEQYF
>TRBJ1-1|.|TRBV7-9|.
TGTGCCAGCAGCTTAAGATCCCCGGAAGCTTTCTTT
CASSLRSPEAFF
>TRBJ1-2|TRBD1|TRBV19|.
TGTGCCAGTAGTACCGGCCGGGACAGGGAGTATGGCTACACCTTC
CASSTGRDREYGYTF
>TRBJ1-2|.|TRBV28|.
TGTGCCACCTCCCGGCCCCCTAACTATGGCTACACCTTC
CATSRPPNYGYTF
>TRBJ1-1|.|TRBV18|.
TGTGCCAGCTCACAAGGGGAGGCCACTGAAGCTTTCTTT
CASSQGEATEAFF
>TRBJ1-1|.|TRBV20-1|once
TGCAGTGCTAGTGGACTAGGTTTGGCTTTCTTT
CSASGLGLAFF
>TRBJ2-7|TRBD1|TRBV28|once
TGTGCCAGCGGACAGGGTCGCGAGCAGTACTTC
CASGQGREQYF
>TRBJ2-7|TRBD1|TRBV10-3|.
TGTGCCATCAGTGGTGACAGGGGGGGCTACGAGCAGTACTTC
CAISGDRGGYEQYF
>TRBJ1-5|TRBD1|TRBV6-5|once
TGTGCCAGCAGGGTCTTCGGGACAGGGGATCAGCCCCAGCATTTT
CASRVFGTGDQPQHF
>TRBJ1-3|.|TRBV11-3|.
TGTGCCAGCAGTACGAACGAGGGAAACACCATATATTTT
CASSTNEGNTIYF
>TRBJ2-1|TRBD2|TRBV7-9|.
TGTGCCAGCAGCCCACGGGGACTAGTTGAAGGGAATGAGCAGTTCTTC
CASSPRGLVEGNEQFF
>TRBJ2-3|.|TRBV21-1|.
TGTGCCAGCAGCTGCTCGGACGTGGGGGGCACAGATACGCAGTATTTT
CASSCSDVGGTDTQYF
>TRBJ1-2|TRBD1|TRBV12-3/TRBV12-4|.
TGTGCCAGCAGTTTAGAGGGGGCGGGTGGCTACACCTTC
CASSLEGAGGYTF
>TRBJ2-7|.|TRBV2|.
TGTGCCAGCAGTGAAGGGGTAGGGTACGAGCAGTACTTC
CASSEGVGYEQYF
>TRBJ1-4|.|TRBV5-1|.
TGCGCCAGCAGCGCCCAGGGTGGCCTTAATGAAAAACTGTTTTTT
CASSAQGGLNEKLFF
>TRBJ1-6|.|TRBV9|.
TGTGCCAGCAGCCCCTCGAGTGAGCTTTCACCCCTCCACTTT
CASSPSSELSPLHF
>TRBJ1-5|TRBD1|TRBV27|.
TGTGCCAGCAGTCACCTTGGGACAGGTGTCAATCAGCCCCAGCATTTT
CASSHLGTGVNQPQHF
>TRBJ2-5|TRBD2|TRBV7-7|.
TGTGCTAGCAGCTTATTAGCGGGGGGCCTAGGAGAGACCCAGTACTTC
CASSLLAGGLGETQYF